This T cell receptor beta chain was identified in a study of T cell responses to AZD1222 COVID-19 vaccine. Profiled with immunoSEQ multiplex PCR; TCRdb holds only in-frame clones, not every one. The data show approximately 100,000 clones, roughly nine tenths seen once. V dropped 5 bases and J dropped 5; count of bases not matched to a gene: 7. Germline CDR1 is MNHEY and CDR2 is SVGAGI. This CDR3 comprises 15 residues. Here the sequenced sample was peripheral blood, taken 28 days after the second AZD1222 dose. This receptor was obtained from an adult who received the AZD1222 COVID-19 vaccine. The rearrangement links TRBV6-5 to TRBJ1-5; 9 positions match TRBD1. The CDR3 region has the DNA TGTGCCAGCAGTAAACGGACAGGGGTGGATCAGCCCCAGCATTTT. Protein: CASSKRTGVDQPQHF.